The rows below give T cell receptor beta chains drawn from one sample of a study of blood T cell repertoires in COVID-19. Sequenced by immunoSEQ multiplex PCR; TCRdb stores in-frame clones only, minus some. The data hold a few hundred thousand clones, with 70% to 85% observed a single time. The sequenced material came from peripheral blood. These receptors all come from a woman of 80 years or more with acute or convalescent COVID-19. The CDR3 runs from the conserved cysteine through the conserved F or W. The order of the fields is CDR3 DNA, CDR3 protein, clone size, D gene, CDR3 length, V gene, J gene. The D gene is left open where the match is weak. The size entry is marked missing in some rows and otherwise reads once, few, many or a size class.

CDR3nt: TGTGCCAGCAGCGTAGATGATGGCAGGAATCAGCCCCAGCATTTT
CDR3aa: CASSVDDGRNQPQHF
abundance: .
d_gene: .
len: 15
v_gene: TRBV9
j_gene: TRBJ1-5

CDR3nt: TGTGCCAGCAGCGTGGATGGACTAGCGGGAGGGCCATCCTACAATGAGCAGTTCTTC
CDR3aa: CASSVDGLAGGPSYNEQFF
abundance: .
d_gene: TRBD2
len: 19
v_gene: TRBV9
j_gene: TRBJ2-1

CDR3nt: TGCGCCAGCAGCTCGGGACTTATAGAAGAGACCCAGTACTTC
CDR3aa: CASSSGLIEETQYF
abundance: .
d_gene: .
len: 14
v_gene: TRBV5-1
j_gene: TRBJ2-5

CDR3nt: TGCGCCAGCAGCACGGGACTAGCCATTGATACGCAGTATTTT
CDR3aa: CASSTGLAIDTQYF
abundance: .
d_gene: TRBD2
len: 14
v_gene: TRBV5-1
j_gene: TRBJ2-3

CDR3nt: TGTGCCAGTAGTCCCCGGGACAGGGGCTTGAACACTGAAGCTTTCTTT
CDR3aa: CASSPRDRGLNTEAFF
abundance: few
d_gene: TRBD1
len: 16
v_gene: TRBV19
j_gene: TRBJ1-1

CDR3nt: TGTGCCAGCAGGAAACCCGGGACTAGCGGGACCGAGCAGTACTTC
CDR3aa: CASRKPGTSGTEQYF
abundance: .
d_gene: TRBD2
len: 15
v_gene: TRBV11-2
j_gene: TRBJ2-7

CDR3nt: TGTGCCAGCAGCCAAGGGGGCAACAGGGAGACGAATGGCTACACCTTC
CDR3aa: CASSQGGNRETNGYTF
abundance: few
d_gene: .
len: 16
v_gene: TRBV3-1/TRBV3-2
j_gene: TRBJ1-2

CDR3nt: TGCGCCAGCAGCCCGGGAGAGAACTATGGCTACACCTTC
CDR3aa: CASSPGENYGYTF
abundance: .
d_gene: .
len: 13
v_gene: TRBV4-1
j_gene: TRBJ1-2

CDR3nt: TGTGCCAGCAGTGAACGCAGGGTGGACACCATATATTTT
CDR3aa: CASSERRVDTIYF
abundance: .
d_gene: .
len: 13
v_gene: TRBV6-1
j_gene: TRBJ1-3

CDR3nt: TGTGCCAGCAGCCTAACCTCCGGGACTAGCGGGAGGTACGAGACCCAGTACTTC
CDR3aa: CASSLTSGTSGRYETQYF
abundance: .
d_gene: TRBD2
len: 18
v_gene: TRBV4-2
j_gene: TRBJ2-5

CDR3nt: TGTGCCAGCTCACCAGGGACAGGGCGCGGCTATGGCTACACCTTC
CDR3aa: CASSPGTGRGYGYTF
abundance: .
d_gene: TRBD1
len: 15
v_gene: TRBV18
j_gene: TRBJ1-2

CDR3nt: TGTGCCATCAGCTCGACAGACTACGAGCAGTACTTC
CDR3aa: CAISSTDYEQYF
abundance: .
d_gene: .
len: 12
v_gene: TRBV10-3
j_gene: TRBJ2-7

CDR3nt: TGTGCCAGCAGTTACTCCCTTAACTCTGGGGCCAACGTCCTGACTTTC
CDR3aa: CASSYSLNSGANVLTF
abundance: .
d_gene: .
len: 16
v_gene: TRBV6-5
j_gene: TRBJ2-6

CDR3nt: TGTGCCAGCAGCTTATACGCAGGGTCGTACAATGAGCAGTTCTTC
CDR3aa: CASSLYAGSYNEQFF
abundance: .
d_gene: .
len: 15
v_gene: TRBV7-2
j_gene: TRBJ2-1

CDR3nt: TGTGCCAGAAGCCTCGGGACAGGCTCCTACGAGCAGTACTTC
CDR3aa: CARSLGTGSYEQYF
abundance: .
d_gene: TRBD1
len: 14
v_gene: TRBV5-3
j_gene: TRBJ2-7

CDR3nt: TGTGCCACCAGCAGAGTAGGCAGGGCGTACGAAAAACTGTTTTTT
CDR3aa: CATSRVGRAYEKLFF
abundance: .
d_gene: .
len: 15
v_gene: TRBV15
j_gene: TRBJ1-4

CDR3nt: TGTGCCAGTAGTTCCCACGCCCGGGGCACTGAAGCTTTCTTT
CDR3aa: CASSSHARGTEAFF
abundance: .
d_gene: .
len: 14
v_gene: TRBV19
j_gene: TRBJ1-1

CDR3nt: TGCGCCAGCAGCTTAGGCGGGAGGGCCGTGAATGAGCAGTTCTTC
CDR3aa: CASSLGGRAVNEQFF
abundance: .
d_gene: TRBD2
len: 15
v_gene: TRBV5-1
j_gene: TRBJ2-1

CDR3nt: TGTGCCAGCAGCCAAACCGGGAGCTACGAGCAGTACTTC
CDR3aa: CASSQTGSYEQYF
abundance: .
d_gene: .
len: 13
v_gene: TRBV5-5
j_gene: TRBJ2-7

CDR3nt: TGTGCCAGCCAGGGGTTAAAGACTGAAGCTTTCTTT
CDR3aa: CASQGLKTEAFF
abundance: .
d_gene: .
len: 12
v_gene: TRBV5-5
j_gene: TRBJ1-1

CDR3nt: TGTGCCAGCAGCTTGTTCGGCTACGAGCAGTACTTC
CDR3aa: CASSLFGYEQYF
abundance: .
d_gene: .
len: 12
v_gene: TRBV5-4
j_gene: TRBJ2-7

CDR3nt: TGCGCCAGCAGCCAAGAAGTCAGGGGTGAAGCTTTCTTT
CDR3aa: CASSQEVRGEAFF
abundance: .
d_gene: .
len: 13
v_gene: TRBV4-3
j_gene: TRBJ1-1